Sequencing of this T cell receptor beta chain was carried out in a study of blood T cell repertoires in COVID-19. Study in general: Acute and convalescent COVID-19 samples came from the United States, Italy and Spain. The cDNA or gDNA used as material had been derived from T cells, B-cell-depleted T cells, or PBMCs.

The length of the CDR3 is 15 residues. Germline V gene lookup returns CDR1 DFQATT and CDR2 SNEGSKA (reference sequence). Trimming removed 3 bases at V and 3 bases at J, with 15 bases between. This clone occurred a few times. Clones were read by immunoSEQ multiplex PCR, and TCRdb kept only the in-frame ones, dropping some. The table includes about 220,000 clones, 82% detected once. Cohorts were based on clinical histories the participants reported. Material for sequencing was PBMCs or T cells enriched from blood (not recorded which). The receptor was derived from a woman in her sixties or seventies who had recovered from COVID-19. The chain recombines TRBV20-1 with TRBJ2-1; D is possibly TRBD2 (6 bases). CDR3 in DNA: TGCAGTGCTAGTCTACTCGGACTACGCTACAATGAGCAGTTCTTC. As protein: CSASLLGLRYNEQFF.